A selection of T cell receptor beta chains follows, all from one sample in a study of cytomegalovirus exposure and HLA in healthy donors. Sequenced by immunoSEQ multiplex PCR; TCRdb stores in-frame clones only, minus some. The sample table sets out approximately 170,000 clones. The sample taken for sequencing was PBMCs. The source of these receptors is a woman aged 18-35 years in good health and CMV-seropositive. Each CDR3 is given with its conserved first and last residue. The D gene is left open where the match is weak.

d_call,v_call,j_call,cdr3_aa,cdr3_nt
NA,TRBV5-1,TRBJ1-1,CASRGGGGMNTEAFF,TGCGCCAGCAGGGGAGGGGGAGGCATGAACACTGAAGCTTTCTTT
TRBD1,TRBV7-2,TRBJ2-7,CASSPGTGGLYEQYF,TGTGCCAGCAGCCCCGGGACAGGGGGTTTATACGAGCAGTACTTC
NA,TRBV30,TRBJ2-2,CAWSVGGPGELFF,TGTGCCTGGAGTGTAGGCGGCCCCGGGGAGCTGTTTTTT
TRBD1,TRBV2,TRBJ1-1,CASIPTGRETEAFF,TGTGCCAGCATTCCGACAGGGAGAGAAACTGAAGCTTTCTTT
NA,TRBV6-5,TRBJ1-3,CASRPYYSGNTIYF,TGTGCCAGCAGACCGTACTACTCTGGAAACACCATATATTTT
NA,TRBV4-1,TRBJ2-7,CASSQQLQGLQTYEQYF,TGCGCCAGCAGCCAGCAACTCCAGGGTCTTCAAACCTACGAGCAGTACTTC
NA,TRBV5-1,TRBJ2-7,CASSLGGSRHF,TGCGCCAGCAGCTTGGGTGGATCGAGGCACTTC
NA,TRBV6-5,TRBJ2-1,CASSRRWGGLNEQFF,TGTGCCAGCAGTCGAAGATGGGGGGGCCTCAATGAGCAGTTCTTC
TRBD1,TRBV10-2,TRBJ1-3,CASRTTGSGNTIYF,TGCGCCAGCAGGACGACAGGGTCTGGAAACACCATATATTTT
NA,TRBV19,TRBJ1-1,CASSFRAGTVTEAFF,TGTGCCAGTAGTTTTCGCGCGGGCACGGTGACTGAAGCTTTCTTT
NA,TRBV6-1,TRBJ1-2,CASSDRVRGYTF,TGTGCCAGCAGTGACAGGGTTCGGGGCTACACCTTC
NA,TRBV7-2,TRBJ2-1,CASSSPAYGGPYNEQFF,TGTGCCAGCAGCTCCCCCGCCTACGGTGGGCCCTACAATGAGCAGTTCTTC
TRBD1,TRBV5-6,TRBJ2-7,CASSFRDRKYEQYF,TGTGCCAGCAGCTTCCGGGACAGAAAATACGAGCAGTACTTC
TRBD1,TRBV27,TRBJ1-1,CASYTGQASEAFF,TGTGCCAGCTATACCGGACAGGCTTCTGAAGCTTTCTTT
TRBD1,TRBV18,TRBJ2-1,CASSGTGGNEQFF,TGTGCCAGCTCTGGGACAGGCGGCAATGAGCAGTTCTTC
TRBD2,TRBV5-1,TRBJ2-3,CASSARGRGTDTQYF,TGCGCCAGCAGCGCTCGCGGGAGAGGGACAGATACGCAGTATTTT
NA,TRBV11-2,TRBJ2-7,CASSSQRSSYEQYF,TGTGCCAGCAGCTCCCAGCGGAGCTCCTACGAGCAGTACTTC
NA,TRBV27,TRBJ1-1,CASSLGGVGKNTEAFF,TGTGCCAGCAGTTTAGGAGGGGTGGGGAAGAACACTGAAGCTTTCTTT
NA,TRBV5-1,TRBJ2-2,CASSSTRPGELFF,TGCGCCAGCAGCTCCACGCGTCCCGGGGAGCTGTTTTTT
NA,TRBV6-1,TRBJ2-7,CASRGANYEQYF,TGTGCCAGCAGGGGGGCTAACTACGAGCAGTACTTC
TRBD2,TRBV5-1,TRBJ2-3,CASSLDSSGTSTDTQYF,TGCGCCAGCAGCTTGGATTCTAGCGGGACTAGCACAGATACGCAGTATTTT
NA,TRBV7-2,TRBJ2-3,CASSQEASTDTQYF,TGTGCCAGCAGCCAAGAGGCTAGCACAGATACGCAGTATTTT
NA,TRBV20-1,TRBJ1-1,CSALRSAEAFF,TGCAGTGCACTAAGGTCGGCTGAAGCTTTCTTT
TRBD2,TRBV5-8,TRBJ2-7,CASSSGRGRGEQYF,TGTGCCAGCAGCTCTGGCAGAGGGAGGGGCGAGCAGTACTTC
TRBD1,TRBV7-2,TRBJ2-7,CASSFEGAKQYF,TGTGCCAGCAGCTTTGAGGGGGCAAAGCAGTACTTC
TRBD1,TRBV2,TRBJ2-7,CASSGGPGGLYEQYF,TGTGCCAGCAGTGGGGGGCCAGGGGGCCTATACGAGCAGTACTTC
NA,TRBV28,TRBJ2-3,CASSPLLAILHTQYF,TGTGCCAGCAGTCCCCTCCTAGCGATACTTCATACGCAGTATTTT
NA,TRBV4-3,TRBJ1-2,CASSHLHTNNYGYTF,TGCGCCAGCAGCCACCTACACACTAATAACTATGGCTACACCTTC
TRBD1,TRBV30,TRBJ1-2,CAWSVRGQGAPRNYGYTF,TGTGCCTGGAGTGTAAGGGGACAGGGGGCGCCGAGGAACTACGGCTACACCTTC
NA,TRBV6-5,TRBJ2-2,CASSSETLNTGELFF,TGTGCCAGCAGTTCCGAGACATTGAACACCGGGGAGCTGTTTTTT
NA,TRBV5-4,TRBJ1-1,CASSPSGVTEAFF,TGTGCCAGCAGCCCGAGCGGGGTAACTGAAGCTTTCTTT
TRBD1,TRBV29-1,TRBJ1-1,CSVRTGGNTEAFF,TGCAGCGTTAGGACAGGTGGGAACACTGAAGCTTTCTTT
TRBD2,TRBV15,TRBJ2-5,CATSRDRLAGGRGETQYF,TGTGCCACCAGCAGAGATCGTCTAGCGGGAGGCCGGGGAGAGACCCAGTACTTC
NA,TRBV27,TRBJ1-1,CASTSGTPNTEAFF,TGTGCCAGCACTTCCGGGACACCTAACACTGAAGCTTTCTTT
NA,TRBV28,TRBJ1-2,CASSLFGRTNYGYTF,TGTGCCAGCAGTTTATTTGGCAGAACTAACTATGGCTACACCTTC
TRBD1,TRBV5-4,TRBJ2-7,CASSLTGGARYEQYF,TGTGCCAGCAGCTTAACAGGGGGCGCTCGATACGAGCAGTACTTC
TRBD2,TRBV7-6,TRBJ2-2,CASSRTGGRAFTGELFF,TGTGCCAGCAGCCGGACTGGCGGGAGGGCCTTTACCGGGGAGCTGTTTTTT
NA,TRBV5-5,TRBJ2-7,CASSLTGQSSYEQYF,TGTGCCAGCAGCCTGACGGGACAAAGCTCCTACGAGCAGTACTTC
NA,TRBV30,TRBJ1-1,CAWSVNRVAFF,TGTGCCTGGAGTGTAAACAGGGTTGCTTTCTTT
NA,TRBV6-5,TRBJ1-1,CASSAQMNTEAFF,TGTGCCAGCAGTGCCCAGATGAACACTGAAGCTTTCTTT
TRBD1,TRBV11-3,TRBJ2-5,CASSSGQGIKETQYF,TGTGCCAGCAGCTCGGGACAGGGGATCAAAGAGACCCAGTACTTC
TRBD1,TRBV5-5,TRBJ1-5,CASSLGDSKEPQHF,TGTGCCAGCAGCTTGGGGGACAGCAAGGAGCCCCAGCATTTT
NA,TRBV5-1,TRBJ2-5,CASSLAPGIETQYF,TGCGCCAGCAGCTTGGCTCCAGGGATAGAGACCCAGTACTTC
NA,TRBV6-5,TRBJ1-2,CASSYSSRKDGYTF,TGTGCCAGCAGTTACTCGTCCAGGAAGGATGGCTACACCTTC
NA,TRBV5-4,TRBJ1-1,CASSLERVAEAFF,TGTGCCAGCAGCCTGGAACGGGTCGCTGAAGCTTTCTTT
TRBD2,TRBV7-2,TRBJ2-3,CASSPRLAGGFDTQYF,TGTGCCAGCAGCCCGCGACTAGCGGGGGGTTTTGATACGCAGTATTTT
TRBD2,TRBV11-2,TRBJ2-3,CASSSGWGLDTDTQYF,TGTGCCAGCAGCAGCGGGTGGGGACTAGATACAGATACGCAGTATTTT
NA,TRBV6-1,TRBJ1-5,CAIEGAGNQPQHF,TGTGCCATAGAAGGGGCGGGCAATCAGCCCCAGCATTTT
NA,TRBV2,TRBJ1-5,CASSVQGPKNQPQHF,TGTGCCAGCAGTGTACAGGGACCGAAGAATCAGCCCCAGCATTTT
TRBD1,TRBV4-1,TRBJ2-5,CASSRALQGFAGETQYF,TGCGCCAGCAGCCGAGCTCTACAGGGGTTTGCGGGAGAGACCCAGTACTTC
NA,TRBV7-2,TRBJ1-3,CASSLGGRTLGNTIYF,TGTGCCAGCAGCCTAGGCGGGCGGACTCTAGGAAACACCATATATTTT